This TCR beta chain was recorded in a study of cytomegalovirus exposure and HLA in healthy donors. Study observations and caveats: Later, an analysis found that common viral pathogens appeared to be linked with several of the most significant clusters. A few CMV-associated chains were confirmed in vitro to be specific for CMV antigens.

The V and J ends lost 0 bases and 1 base respectively, with 13 bases between them. This CDR3 has 17 residues. PCR employed 60 Vbeta and 13 Jbeta primers. Only in-frame clones appear in the TCRdb table, and some are missing; sequencing was by immunoSEQ multiplex PCR. The profile shows 120,000 to 150,000 clones, over 60% of them singletons. Although they were nominally healthy when sampled, donors likely had unrecorded immune exposures. This clone was counted a few times. The antigen is unknown. This TCR derives from a woman in her twenties or thirties in good health and CMV-seropositive. The V gene is TRBV23-1, the J gene TRBJ1-5; D ambiguous. TRBV23-1 carries the ORF label, with uncertain function. Sequencing was done on a sample of PBMCs. Here the CDR3 reads CASSQSQPSRSNQPQHF. The CDR3 DNA follows: TGCGCCAGCAGTCAATCGCAGCCATCGAGGAGCAATCAGCCCCAGCATTTT.